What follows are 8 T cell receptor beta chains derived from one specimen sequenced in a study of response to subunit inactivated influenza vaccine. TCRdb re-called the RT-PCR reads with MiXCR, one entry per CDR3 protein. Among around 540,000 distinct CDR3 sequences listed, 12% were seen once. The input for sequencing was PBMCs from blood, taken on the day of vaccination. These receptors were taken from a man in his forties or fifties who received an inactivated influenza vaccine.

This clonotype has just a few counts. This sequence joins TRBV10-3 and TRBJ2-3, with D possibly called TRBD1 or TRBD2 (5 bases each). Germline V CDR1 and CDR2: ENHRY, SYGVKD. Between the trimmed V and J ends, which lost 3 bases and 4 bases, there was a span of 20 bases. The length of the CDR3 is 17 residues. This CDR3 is CAISESPGRREPDTQYF. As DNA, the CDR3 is TGTGCCATCAGTGAATCTCCGGGACGCAGGGAGCCAGATACGCAGTATTTT.

Here the CDR3 reads CAWRGGGAAYEQYF. The CDR3 DNA follows: TGTGCCTGGAGGGGTGGGGGGGCGGCCTACGAGCAGTACTTC. The chain recombines TRBV30 with TRBJ2-7; a possible D gene is TRBD2 (7 bases). Looked up from germline, CDR1 is GTSNPN and CDR2 is SVGIG (reference sequence). The CDR3 contains 14 residues. Trimming left V 3 bases short and J 2 bases short, with 14 bases between.

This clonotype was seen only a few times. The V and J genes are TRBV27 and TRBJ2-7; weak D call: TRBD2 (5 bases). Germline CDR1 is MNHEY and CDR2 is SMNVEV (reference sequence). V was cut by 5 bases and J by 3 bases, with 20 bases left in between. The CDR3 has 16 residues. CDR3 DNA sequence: TGTGCCAGCAGTCCCTCCGCCGGGGAAAACCTCTACGAGCAGTACTTC. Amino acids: CASSPSAGENLYEQYF.

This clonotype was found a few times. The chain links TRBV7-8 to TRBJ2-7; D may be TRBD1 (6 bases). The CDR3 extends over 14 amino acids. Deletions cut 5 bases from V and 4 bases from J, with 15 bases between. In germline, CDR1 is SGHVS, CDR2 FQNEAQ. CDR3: CASSPIWTAYEQYF. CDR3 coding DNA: TGTGCCAGCAGCCCGATATGGACAGCATACGAGCAGTACTTC.

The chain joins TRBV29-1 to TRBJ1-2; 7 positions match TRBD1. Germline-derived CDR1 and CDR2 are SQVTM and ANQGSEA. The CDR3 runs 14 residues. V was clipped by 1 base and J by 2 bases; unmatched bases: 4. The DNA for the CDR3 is TGCAGCGTTGAAGTTTCAGGGGGGAACTATGGCTACACCTTC. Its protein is CSVEVSGGNYGYTF. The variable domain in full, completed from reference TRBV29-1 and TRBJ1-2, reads SAVISQKPSRDICQRGTSLTIQCQVDSQVTMMFWYRQQPGQSLTLIATANQGSEATYESGFVIDKFPISRPNLTFSTLTVSNMSPEDSSIYLCSVEVSGGNYGYTFGSGTRLTVV.

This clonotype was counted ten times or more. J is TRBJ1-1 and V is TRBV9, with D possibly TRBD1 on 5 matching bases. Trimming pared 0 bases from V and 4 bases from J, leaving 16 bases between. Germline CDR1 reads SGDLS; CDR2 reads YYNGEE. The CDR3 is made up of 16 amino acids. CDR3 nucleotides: TGTGCCAGCAGCGTAGCTACGGGGCCGGGGAGCACTGAAGCTTTCTTT. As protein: CASSVATGPGSTEAFF.

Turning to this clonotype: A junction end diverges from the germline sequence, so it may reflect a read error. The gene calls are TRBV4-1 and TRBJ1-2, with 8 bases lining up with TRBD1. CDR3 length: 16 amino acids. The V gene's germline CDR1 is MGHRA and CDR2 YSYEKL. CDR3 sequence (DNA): TGCGCCAACAGCCAAGTAGTCCAGGGGGCTGGCTATGGCTACACCTTC. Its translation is CANSQVVQGAGYGYTF.

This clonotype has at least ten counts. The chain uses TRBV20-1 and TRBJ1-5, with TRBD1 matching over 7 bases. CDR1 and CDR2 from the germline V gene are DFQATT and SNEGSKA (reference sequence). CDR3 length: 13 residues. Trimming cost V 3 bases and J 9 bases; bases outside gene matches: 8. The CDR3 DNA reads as TGCAGTGCTAGGGGACAGTCAGTGGGGCCCCAGCATTTT. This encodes CSARGQSVGPQHF.